A selection of T cell receptor beta chains follows, all from one sample in a study of graft-versus-host responses after intestinal transplantation. Method: immunoSEQ multiplex PCR; TCRdb's copy keeps in-frame clones and lacks some. The sample lists about 9,500 clones; 85% to 90% were seen once. The specimen was PBMCs, collected just under 250 days after intestinal transplant. The receptors stem from a human patient who received an intestinal transplant, so some T cells may come from the graft donor. The CDR3 runs from the conserved cysteine through the conserved F or W. The order of the fields is CDR3 DNA, CDR3 protein, clone size, V gene, J gene, D gene. A D gene is named only where the DNA matches it firmly. Where a row states a size, it is once, few, many or the class of an expanded clone; other rows omit it.

CDR3nt: TGTGCCAGCAGCTTCGGACAGGGGGCGACTGAAGCTTTCTTT
CDR3aa: CASSFGQGATEAFF
abundance: NA
v_gene: TRBV11-2
j_gene: TRBJ1-1
d_gene: TRBD1

CDR3nt: TGCGCCAGCAGCTTGGCCATTGGGGAAAAACTGTTTTTT
CDR3aa: CASSLAIGEKLFF
abundance: NA
v_gene: TRBV5-1
j_gene: TRBJ1-4
d_gene: NA

CDR3nt: TGTGCCAGCAGTTACCGGGACAGGGAGAACTACGAGCAGTACTTC
CDR3aa: CASSYRDRENYEQYF
abundance: once
v_gene: TRBV6-9
j_gene: TRBJ2-7
d_gene: TRBD1

CDR3nt: TGTGCCAGCAGTTACGGGCCGACCTACGAGCAGTACTTC
CDR3aa: CASSYGPTYEQYF
abundance: NA
v_gene: TRBV6-6
j_gene: TRBJ2-7
d_gene: NA

CDR3nt: TGTGCCAGCAGTGAGAGGGCCACAGATACGCAGTATTTT
CDR3aa: CASSERATDTQYF
abundance: once
v_gene: TRBV6-4
j_gene: TRBJ2-3
d_gene: NA

CDR3nt: TGTGCCAGCAGCTCCCCGACAGGGCATAATTCACCCCTCCACTTT
CDR3aa: CASSSPTGHNSPLHF
abundance: NA
v_gene: TRBV5-8
j_gene: TRBJ1-6
d_gene: TRBD1

CDR3nt: TGCGCCAGCAGCTTAAGGGGACTAGCGGGAGGGGAAGATACGCAGTATTTT
CDR3aa: CASSLRGLAGGEDTQYF
abundance: once
v_gene: TRBV5-1
j_gene: TRBJ2-3
d_gene: TRBD2

CDR3nt: TGTGCCAGCAGTGAATATAAGGGGAACGAGCAGTACTTC
CDR3aa: CASSEYKGNEQYF
abundance: NA
v_gene: TRBV25-1
j_gene: TRBJ2-7
d_gene: NA

CDR3nt: TGCGCCAGCAGCTTGGGAGGCTTGAGGCTTAACAGGGAAGGCAAAGAGACCCAGTACTTC
CDR3aa: CASSLGGLRLNREGKETQYF
abundance: once
v_gene: TRBV5-1
j_gene: TRBJ2-5
d_gene: NA

CDR3nt: TGTGCCATCAGTGAGTCGAGACAGGGGCCCTACGAGCAGTACTTC
CDR3aa: CAISESRQGPYEQYF
abundance: NA
v_gene: TRBV10-3
j_gene: TRBJ2-7
d_gene: TRBD1

CDR3nt: TGTGCCAGCAGCACCATGGGAGGGGTCCCCTCCTACGAGCAGTACTTC
CDR3aa: CASSTMGGVPSYEQYF
abundance: NA
v_gene: TRBV11-2
j_gene: TRBJ2-7
d_gene: TRBD2

CDR3nt: TGTGCCAGCAGTTTATCTCGCAGGGCCTTTTCCAATGAGCAGTTCTTC
CDR3aa: CASSLSRRAFSNEQFF
abundance: few
v_gene: TRBV27
j_gene: TRBJ2-1
d_gene: NA

CDR3nt: TGTGCCATCAGTGTTGAGACGTCAGAATCCCACTCTGGGGCCAACGTCCTGACTTTC
CDR3aa: CAISVETSESHSGANVLTF
abundance: once
v_gene: TRBV10-3
j_gene: TRBJ2-6
d_gene: NA

CDR3nt: TGTGCCAGCAGCTCCCGACAGACGAACACTGAAGCTTTCTTT
CDR3aa: CASSSRQTNTEAFF
abundance: NA
v_gene: TRBV7-9
j_gene: TRBJ1-1
d_gene: NA

CDR3nt: TGTGCCAGTCGGCCTAGCGGAGTCTACAATGAGCAGTTCTTC
CDR3aa: CASRPSGVYNEQFF
abundance: NA
v_gene: TRBV19
j_gene: TRBJ2-1
d_gene: TRBD2

CDR3nt: TGTGCCAGCAGCCCCGTCCCTTATAGCAATCAGCCCCAGCATTTT
CDR3aa: CASSPVPYSNQPQHF
abundance: NA
v_gene: TRBV6-6
j_gene: TRBJ1-5
d_gene: NA

CDR3nt: TGCGCCAGCAGCTTGGCCCACAGGAGTAGCAATCAGCCCCAGCATTTT
CDR3aa: CASSLAHRSSNQPQHF
abundance: once
v_gene: TRBV5-1
j_gene: TRBJ1-5
d_gene: NA

CDR3nt: TGTGCCAGCAGTGACAGTATAGGCAATCAGCCCCAGCATTTT
CDR3aa: CASSDSIGNQPQHF
abundance: once
v_gene: TRBV6-4
j_gene: TRBJ1-5
d_gene: NA